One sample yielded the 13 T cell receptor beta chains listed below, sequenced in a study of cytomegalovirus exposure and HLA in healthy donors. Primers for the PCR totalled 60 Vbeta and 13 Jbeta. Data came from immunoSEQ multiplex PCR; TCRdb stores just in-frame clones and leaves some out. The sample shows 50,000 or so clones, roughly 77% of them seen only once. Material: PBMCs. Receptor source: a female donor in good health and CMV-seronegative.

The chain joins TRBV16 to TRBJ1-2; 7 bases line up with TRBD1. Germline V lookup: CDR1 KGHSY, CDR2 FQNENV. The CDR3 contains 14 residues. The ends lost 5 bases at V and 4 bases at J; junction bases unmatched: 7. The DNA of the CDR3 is TGTGCCAGCAGCGCTAAACAGGGGCCCTATGGCTACACCTTC. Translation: CASSAKQGPYGYTF.

The CDR3: CASSFARMYNEQFF. The CDR3 bases are TGTGCCAGCAGTTTTGCCAGGATGTACAATGAGCAGTTCTTC. The chain recombines TRBV28 with TRBJ2-1; D is ambiguous. The V gene's germline CDR1 is MDHEN and CDR2 SYDVKM. The CDR3 is made up of 14 amino acids. The ends were cut back, 3 bases at V and 4 bases at J, with 10 bases in the middle.

The CDR3 sequence is CASSFPPGTSGRAYEQYF. Here the CDR3 DNA reads TGTGCCAGCAGTTTTCCTCCCGGGACTAGCGGGAGGGCCTACGAGCAGTACTTC. J is TRBJ2-7 and V is TRBV28, with TRBD2 identical over 16 bases. V shed 3 bases and J 2 bases; nucleotides not matched to a gene: 7. The CDR3 runs to 18 residues. The germline gives CDR1 MDHEN, CDR2 SYDVKM.

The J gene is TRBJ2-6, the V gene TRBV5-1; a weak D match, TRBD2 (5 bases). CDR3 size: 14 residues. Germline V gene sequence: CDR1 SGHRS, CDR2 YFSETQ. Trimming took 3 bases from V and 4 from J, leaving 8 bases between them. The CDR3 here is CASSSLAGANVLTF. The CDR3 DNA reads TGCGCCAGCAGCTCCTTAGCGGGGGCCAACGTCCTGACTTTC.

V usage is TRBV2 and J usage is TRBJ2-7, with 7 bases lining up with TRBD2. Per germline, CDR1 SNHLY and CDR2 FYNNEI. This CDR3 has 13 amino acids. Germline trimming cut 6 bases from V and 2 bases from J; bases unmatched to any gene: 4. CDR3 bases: TGTGCCAGCAGGGGGGAGGGTCCCTACGAGCAGTACTTC. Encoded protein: CASRGEGPYEQYF.

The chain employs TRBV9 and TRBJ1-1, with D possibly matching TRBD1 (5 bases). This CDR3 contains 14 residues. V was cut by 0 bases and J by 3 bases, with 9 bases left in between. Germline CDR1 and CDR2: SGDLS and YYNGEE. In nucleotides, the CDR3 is TGTGCCAGCAGCGTAGAAACGGGGGACACTGAAGCTTTCTTT. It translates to CASSVETGDTEAFF. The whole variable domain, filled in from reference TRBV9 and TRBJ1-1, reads DSGVTQTPKHLITATGQRVTLRCSPRSGDLSVYWYQQSLDQGLQFLIQYYNGEERAKGNILERFSAQQFPDLHSELNLSSLELGDSALYFCASSVETGDTEAFFGQGTRLTVV.

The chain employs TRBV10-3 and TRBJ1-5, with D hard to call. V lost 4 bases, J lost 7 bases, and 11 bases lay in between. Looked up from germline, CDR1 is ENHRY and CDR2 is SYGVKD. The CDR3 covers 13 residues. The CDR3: CAISVGVEQPQHF. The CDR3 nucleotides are TGTGCCATCAGTGTCGGGGTTGAGCAGCCCCAGCATTTT.

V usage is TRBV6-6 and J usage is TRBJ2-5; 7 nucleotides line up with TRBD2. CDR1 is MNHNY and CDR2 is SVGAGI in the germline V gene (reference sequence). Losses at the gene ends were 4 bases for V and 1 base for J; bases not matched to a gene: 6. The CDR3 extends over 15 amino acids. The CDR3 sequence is CASSSPPGGQETQYF. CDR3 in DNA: TGTGCCAGCAGTTCCCCTCCGGGGGGCCAAGAGACCCAGTACTTC.

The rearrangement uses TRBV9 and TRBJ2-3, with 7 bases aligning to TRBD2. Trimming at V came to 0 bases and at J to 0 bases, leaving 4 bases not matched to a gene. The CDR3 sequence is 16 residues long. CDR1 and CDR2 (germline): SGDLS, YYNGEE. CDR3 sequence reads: CASSVGSGVSTDTQYF. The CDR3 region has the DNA TGTGCCAGCAGCGTAGGCAGCGGGGTTAGCACAGATACGCAGTATTTT.

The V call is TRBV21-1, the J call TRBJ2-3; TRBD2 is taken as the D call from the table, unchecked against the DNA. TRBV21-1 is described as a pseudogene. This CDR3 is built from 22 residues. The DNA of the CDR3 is TGTGCCAGCAGCAGTCCGGGACAGCCACTAGCGGGAGGGCCGTGGGGCACAGATACGCAGTATTTT. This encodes CASSSPGQPLAGGPWGTDTQYF.

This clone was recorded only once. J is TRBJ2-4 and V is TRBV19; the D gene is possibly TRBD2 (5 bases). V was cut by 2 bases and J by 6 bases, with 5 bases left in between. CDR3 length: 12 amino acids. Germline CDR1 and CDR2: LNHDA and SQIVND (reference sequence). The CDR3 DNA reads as TGTGCCAGTAGTATACGGGGAAACATTCAGTACTTC. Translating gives CASSIRGNIQYF.

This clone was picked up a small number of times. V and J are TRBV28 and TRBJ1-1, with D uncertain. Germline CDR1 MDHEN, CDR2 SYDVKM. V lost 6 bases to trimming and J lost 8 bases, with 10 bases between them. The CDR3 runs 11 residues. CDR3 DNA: TGTGCCAGCAGAGGACTGGGCGAAGCTTTCTTT. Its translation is CASRGLGEAFF.

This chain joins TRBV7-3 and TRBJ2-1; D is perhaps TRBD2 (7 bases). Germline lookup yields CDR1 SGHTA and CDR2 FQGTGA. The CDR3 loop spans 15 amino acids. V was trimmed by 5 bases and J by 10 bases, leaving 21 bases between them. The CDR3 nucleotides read TGTGCCAGCAGCCCGGGGGGCGCTCGGGTATGGGAGCAGTTCTTC. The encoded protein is CASSPGGARVWEQFF. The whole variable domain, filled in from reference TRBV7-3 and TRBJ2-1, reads GAGVSQTPSNKVTEKGKYVELRCDPISGHTALYWYRQSLGQGPEFLIYFQGTGAADDSGLPNDRFFAVRPEGSVSTLKIQRTERGDSAVYLCASSPGGARVWEQFFGPGTRLTVL.